Listed below are T cell receptor beta chains from one sample, sequenced in a study of blood T cell repertoires in COVID-19. Only in-frame clones appear in the TCRdb table, and some are missing; sequencing was by immunoSEQ multiplex PCR. Here the sample spans some 200,000 clones, around four fifths being singletons. Sequenced: peripheral blood. These receptors were taken from a woman at least 80 years old with COVID-19, enrolled during active disease. Each CDR3 is given with its conserved first and last residue. D genes are given only for firm matches. Clone size is given for some rows only: seen once, a few or many times, or a class if the clone is expanded.

TRBJ2-3 | NA | TRBD2 | TRBV28 | TGTGCCAGCAGTTTATGGACTAGCGGGGGCTCCCCAGATACGCAGTATTTT | CASSLWTSGGSPDTQYF
TRBJ1-4 | NA | NA | TRBV3-1/TRBV3-2 | TGTGCCAGCAGCCAAGGTTACGGGCGGGTTGATGAAAAACTGTTTTTT | CASSQGYGRVDEKLFF
TRBJ2-6 | NA | NA | TRBV6-6 | TGTGCCAGCACTTCCTCTGGGGCCAACGTCCTGACTTTC | CASTSSGANVLTF
TRBJ2-3 | few | NA | TRBV6-5 | TGTGCCAGCAGTTCCATCACAGATACGCAGTATTTT | CASSSITDTQYF
TRBJ2-3 | NA | NA | TRBV27 | TGTGCCAGCAGTTTATGGGCCCTCACAGATACGCAGTATTTT | CASSLWALTDTQYF
TRBJ1-5 | few | TRBD1 | TRBV28 | TGTGCCAGCAGTTTTGTGGGCCCAGGGACAGGGAGTGGACAGCCCCAGCATTTT | CASSFVGPGTGSGQPQHF
TRBJ1-1 | NA | NA | TRBV18 | TGTGCCAGCTCACCTAGCAGGGTGGGGGGCACTGAAGCTTTCTTT | CASSPSRVGGTEAFF
TRBJ2-3 | NA | NA | TRBV6-5 | TGTGCCAGCTCTCGACTGAGCGATACGCAGTATTTT | CASSRLSDTQYF
TRBJ1-2 | once | NA | TRBV30 | TGTGCCTGGGGTCGGGACTATGGCTACACCTTC | CAWGRDYGYTF
TRBJ2-7 | few | TRBD1 | TRBV3-1/TRBV3-2 | TGTGCCAGCAGCCAAGGACAGGGAAGCTCCTACGAGCAGTACTTC | CASSQGQGSSYEQYF
TRBJ1-5 | NA | TRBD1 | TRBV24-1 | TGTGCCACCAGTGACTCCGGGACAGCGTCCTTCAATCAGCCCCAGCATTTT | CATSDSGTASFNQPQHF
TRBJ1-1 | NA | TRBD1 | TRBV3-1/TRBV3-2 | TGTGCCAGCCAAACAACCGGGACAGGGAACACTGAAGCTTTCTTT | CASQTTGTGNTEAFF
TRBJ2-7 | NA | TRBD1 | TRBV6-5 | TGTGCCAGCAGTAACGGACAGGGCCGCTACGAGCAGTACTTC | CASSNGQGRYEQYF
TRBJ2-3 | NA | NA | TRBV19 | TGTGCCAGTAGTATTAGGAGGGAAACAGATACGCAGTATTTT | CASSIRRETDTQYF
TRBJ1-6 | few | NA | TRBV5-1 | TGCGCCAGCGGAGAATTGAGCTCCTATAATTCACCCCTCCACTTT | CASGELSSYNSPLHF
TRBJ2-6 | NA | TRBD1 | TRBV27 | TGTGCCAGCAGTTTAGTAGGGACAGGATATCAAGGAACCAACGTCCTGACTTTC | CASSLVGTGYQGTNVLTF
TRBJ2-1 | NA | TRBD2 | TRBV18 | TGTGCCAGCTCACCACCTCTTAGCGGGGGGGCAGAGGAGCAGTTCTTC | CASSPPLSGGAEEQFF
TRBJ1-4 | few | NA | TRBV14 | TGTGCCAGCTCTCAGGGGAACGAAAAACTGTTTTTT | CASSQGNEKLFF
TRBJ2-7 | NA | TRBD1 | TRBV19 | TGTGCCAGTAGCGCCTACGGAGGACAGGAGTACGAGCAGTACTTC | CASSAYGGQEYEQYF
TRBJ1-1 | NA | NA | TRBV5-4 | TGTGCCAGCAGCTTGAACGCGGGAATGAACACTGAAGCTTTCTTT | CASSLNAGMNTEAFF
TRBJ1-2 | NA | NA | TRBV2 | TGTGCCAGCAGCGCGGACATCCGTCTAGATGGCTACACCTTC | CASSADIRLDGYTF
TRBJ1-1 | NA | NA | TRBV7-8 | TGTGCCAGCAGCCTAAGACAAGTGAACACTGAAGCTTTCTTT | CASSLRQVNTEAFF
TRBJ2-5 | few | NA | TRBV11-3 | TGTGCCAGCAGCCATCAAGGGGTAGGAGAGACCCAGTACTTC | CASSHQGVGETQYF
TRBJ2-1 | NA | TRBD1 | TRBV7-9 | TGTGCCAGCAGCCCCTCTCGAGACAGGGTTGATGAGCAGTTCTTC | CASSPSRDRVDEQFF
TRBJ1-1 | NA | NA | TRBV5-5 | TGTGCCAGCAGCTCATATTTAGGGAGGGACCCTGAAGCTTTCTTT | CASSSYLGRDPEAFF
TRBJ2-2 | NA | NA | TRBV7-5 | TGTGCCAGAAGCTCATTTAGCGGGGGGAACACCGGGGAGCTGTTTTTT | CARSSFSGGNTGELFF
TRBJ2-6 | NA | TRBD1 | TRBV11-2 | TGTGCCAGCAGCCGCGGGACAGGGCTATCTGGGGCCAACGTCCTGACTTTC | CASSRGTGLSGANVLTF
TRBJ1-4 | NA | NA | TRBV9 | TGTGCCAGCAGCGTAGGGGGCGACAGAGGTGAAAAACTGTTTTTT | CASSVGGDRGEKLFF
TRBJ1-4 | NA | TRBD1 | TRBV19 | TGTGCCAGTAGTCCGCGACAGGGGGCGGGTGAAAAACTGTTTTTT | CASSPRQGAGEKLFF
TRBJ2-4 | NA | TRBD2 | TRBV5-1 | TGCGCCAGCAGTTCCGGCCGGGAGGGAAACATTCAGTACTTC | CASSSGREGNIQYF
TRBJ2-2 | NA | TRBD1 | TRBV7-9 | TGTGCCAGCATACTAACAGGGGGCAACACCGGGGAGCTGTTTTTT | CASILTGGNTGELFF
TRBJ1-6 | NA | NA | TRBV19 | TGTGCCAGTAGTACCCAGGGGCTGAGTTCACCCCTCCACTTT | CASSTQGLSSPLHF
TRBJ2-2 | NA | TRBD1 | TRBV19 | TGTGCCAGTAGCCCTCGACAGGGCGGCATCACCGGGGAGCTGTTTTTT | CASSPRQGGITGELFF
TRBJ2-5 | NA | TRBD2 | TRBV28 | TGCTTAGCGGGGGGACGAAAAGAGACCCAGTACTTC | CLAGGRKETQYF
TRBJ1-4 | few | TRBD1 | TRBV5-4 | TGTGCCAGCACCGAAGGACAGGATGAAAAACTGTTTTTT | CASTEGQDEKLFF
TRBJ1-6 | NA | NA | TRBV6-4 | TGTGCCAGCAGCTTGAAGACAGTCGGTTCACCCCTCCACTTT | CASSLKTVGSPLHF
TRBJ2-3 | many | NA | TRBV13 | TGTGCCAGCAGCTCAAGGAGGGGTGGTAGCACAGATACGCAGTATTTT | CASSSRRGGSTDTQYF
TRBJ2-3 | NA | TRBD1 | TRBV10-3 | TGTGCCATCAGTGAGTCGGCAGGGGGCTACACAGATACGCAGTATTTT | CAISESAGGYTDTQYF
TRBJ1-2 | many | NA | TRBV2 | TGTGCCAGCAGTGAGTCGGCTCGGAGAGGCTACACCTTC | CASSESARRGYTF
TRBJ2-7 | NA | NA | TRBV28 | TGTGCCAGCAGTTTGCAGAACTCCTACGAGCAGTACTTC | CASSLQNSYEQYF
TRBJ2-7 | NA | TRBD1 | TRBV4-3 | TGCGCCAGCAGCCAAGGACTGGCAGGGGGCTCCTACGAGCAGTACTTC | CASSQGLAGGSYEQYF
TRBJ2-3 | once | NA | TRBV18 | TGTGCCAGCTCACCCCAGGGAGATACGCAGTATTTT | CASSPQGDTQYF
TRBJ1-2 | NA | TRBD1 | TRBV5-1 | TGCGCCAGCAGCCCCCGGGACAGTAAGGGCTACACCTTC | CASSPRDSKGYTF
TRBJ1-2 | NA | NA | TRBV19 | TGTGCCAGTAGTATCTTAAGTCGGGATGAGGTTGGCTACACCTTC | CASSILSRDEVGYTF
TRBJ2-5 | NA | TRBD2 | TRBV3-1/TRBV3-2 | TGTGCCAGCAGCCAAGAAGTTGGCGGGGGAGCAGAGACCCAGTACTTC | CASSQEVGGGAETQYF
TRBJ2-1 | NA | TRBD1 | TRBV28 | TGTGCCAGCAGCCGTCGACAGGGCTCCTACAATGAGCAGTTCTTC | CASSRRQGSYNEQFF
TRBJ1-3 | NA | NA | TRBV7-8 | TGTGCCAGCAGCTTGCAGGGATACGGAAACACCATATATTTT | CASSLQGYGNTIYF
TRBJ2-5 | NA | TRBD1 | TRBV7-2 | TGTGCCAGCAGCGGCCGGGACAGGGGGCGAGAGACCCAGTACTTC | CASSGRDRGRETQYF
TRBJ2-5 | NA | TRBD1 | TRBV19 | TGTGCCAGTAGTATAGGGGGGACAGGCCAAGAGACCCAGTACTTC | CASSIGGTGQETQYF
TRBJ2-5 | once | TRBD2 | TRBV25-1 | TGTGCCAGCAGTAGATCGGGGGGGGTGGAGACCCAGTACTTC | CASSRSGGVETQYF
TRBJ2-3 | NA | NA | TRBV5-1 | TGCGCCAGCAGCTTGGGCGGCGGGGCGCGGGTAGATACGCAGTATTTT | CASSLGGGARVDTQYF
TRBJ2-2 | NA | NA | TRBV18 | TGTGCCAGCTCAAAGGAGAGCAGAAACACCGGGGAGCTGTTTTTT | CASSKESRNTGELFF
TRBJ1-3 | NA | NA | TRBV19 | TGTGCCAGTATTAATTCTGGAAACACCATATATTTT | CASINSGNTIYF
TRBJ2-5 | NA | TRBD2 | TRBV6-5 | TGTGCCAGCAGTCGGGGGACTAGCGGTGAAGAGACCCAGTACTTC | CASSRGTSGEETQYF